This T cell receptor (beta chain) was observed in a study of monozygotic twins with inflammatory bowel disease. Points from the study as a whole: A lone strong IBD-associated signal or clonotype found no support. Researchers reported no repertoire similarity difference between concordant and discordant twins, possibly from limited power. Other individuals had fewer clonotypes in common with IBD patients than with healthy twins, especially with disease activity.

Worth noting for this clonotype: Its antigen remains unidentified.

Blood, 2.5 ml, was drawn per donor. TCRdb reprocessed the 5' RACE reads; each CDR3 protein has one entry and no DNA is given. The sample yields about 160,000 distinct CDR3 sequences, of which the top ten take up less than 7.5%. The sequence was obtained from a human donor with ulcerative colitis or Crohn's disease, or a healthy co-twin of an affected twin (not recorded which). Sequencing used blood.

CDR3 region: CVSSLAVSNTGELFF. The rearrangement uses TRBV7-2 and TRBJ2-2. Per the germline V gene, CDR1 is SGHTA and CDR2 is FQGNSA. The CDR3 spans 15 residues.